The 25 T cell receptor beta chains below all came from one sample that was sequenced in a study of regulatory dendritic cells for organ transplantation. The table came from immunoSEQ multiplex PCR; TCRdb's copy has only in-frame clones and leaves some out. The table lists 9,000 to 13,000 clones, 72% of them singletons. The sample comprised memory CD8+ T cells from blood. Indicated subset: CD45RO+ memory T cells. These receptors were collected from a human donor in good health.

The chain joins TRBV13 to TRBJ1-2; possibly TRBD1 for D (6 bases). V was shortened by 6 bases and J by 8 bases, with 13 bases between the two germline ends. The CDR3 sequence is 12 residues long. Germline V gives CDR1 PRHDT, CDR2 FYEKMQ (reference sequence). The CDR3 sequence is CASRPGTRGYTF. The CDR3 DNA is TGTGCCAGCAGGCCGGGGACAAGGGGCTACACCTTC.

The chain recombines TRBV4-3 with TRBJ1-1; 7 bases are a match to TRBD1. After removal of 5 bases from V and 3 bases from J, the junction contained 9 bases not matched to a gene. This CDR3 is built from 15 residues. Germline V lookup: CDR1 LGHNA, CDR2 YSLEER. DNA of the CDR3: TGCGCCAGCAGCGCCCGACAGGGCGGGTACACTGAAGCTTTCTTT. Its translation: CASSARQGGYTEAFF.

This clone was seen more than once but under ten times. The CDR3 nucleotides are TGTGCCAGCAGTGTGGTAGTTTGGAGATCTGAAGCTTTCTTT. This codes for CASSVVVWRSEAFF. The J gene is TRBJ1-1, the V gene TRBV6-1, with unresolved D. V lost 4 bases and J lost 6, with 15 bases in between. This CDR3 has 14 residues. In germline, CDR1 is MNHNS, CDR2 SASEGT.

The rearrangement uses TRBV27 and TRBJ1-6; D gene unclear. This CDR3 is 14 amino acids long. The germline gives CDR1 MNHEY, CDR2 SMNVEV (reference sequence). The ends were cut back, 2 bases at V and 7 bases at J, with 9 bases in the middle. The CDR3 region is CASSLIGWNSPLHF. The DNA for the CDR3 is TGTGCCAGCAGTTTAATAGGTTGGAATTCACCCCTCCACTTT.

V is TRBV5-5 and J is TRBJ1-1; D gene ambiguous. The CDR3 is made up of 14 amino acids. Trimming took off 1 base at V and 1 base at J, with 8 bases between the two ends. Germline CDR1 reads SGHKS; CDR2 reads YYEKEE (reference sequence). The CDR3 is CASSLRLGNTEAFF. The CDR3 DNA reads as TGTGCCAGCAGCTTGAGACTGGGGAACACTGAAGCTTTCTTT. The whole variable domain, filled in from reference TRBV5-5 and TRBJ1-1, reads DAGVTQSPTHLIKTRGQQVTLRCSPISGHKSVSWYQQVLGQGPQFIFQYYEKEERGRGNFPDRFSARQFPNYSSELNVNALLLGDSALYLCASSLRLGNTEAFFGQGTRLTVV.

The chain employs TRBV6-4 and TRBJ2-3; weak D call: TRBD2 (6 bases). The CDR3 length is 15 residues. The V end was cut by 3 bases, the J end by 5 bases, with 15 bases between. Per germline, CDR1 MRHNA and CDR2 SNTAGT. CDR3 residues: CASSEAVAEVDTQYF. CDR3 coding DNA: TGTGCCAGCAGTGAGGCGGTAGCGGAGGTAGATACGCAGTATTTT.

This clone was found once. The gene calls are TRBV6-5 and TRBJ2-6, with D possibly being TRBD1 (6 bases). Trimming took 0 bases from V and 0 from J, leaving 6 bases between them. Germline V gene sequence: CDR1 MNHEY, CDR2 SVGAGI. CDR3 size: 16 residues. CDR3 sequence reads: CASSYSGGSGANVLTF. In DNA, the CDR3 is TGTGCCAGCAGTTACTCAGGGGGCTCTGGGGCCAACGTCCTGACTTTC.

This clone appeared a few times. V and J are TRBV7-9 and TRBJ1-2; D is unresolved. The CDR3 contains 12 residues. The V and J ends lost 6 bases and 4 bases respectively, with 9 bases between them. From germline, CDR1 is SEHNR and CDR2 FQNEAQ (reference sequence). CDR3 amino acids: CASRADVYGYTF. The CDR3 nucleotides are TGTGCCAGCAGGGCGGACGTCTATGGCTACACCTTC.

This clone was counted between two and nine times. The CDR3 DNA reads as TGTGCCAGCAGCTTAGGTCCCTTGAGCGGGGGCAACAATGAGCAGTTCTTC. It yields the protein CASSLGPLSGGNNEQFF. The genes are TRBV7-9 and TRBJ2-1, with 8 nucleotides matching TRBD2. V lost 1 base, J lost 5 bases, and 10 bases stayed unmatched. This CDR3 region has 17 residues. Germline V CDR1 and CDR2: SEHNR, FQNEAQ (reference sequence).

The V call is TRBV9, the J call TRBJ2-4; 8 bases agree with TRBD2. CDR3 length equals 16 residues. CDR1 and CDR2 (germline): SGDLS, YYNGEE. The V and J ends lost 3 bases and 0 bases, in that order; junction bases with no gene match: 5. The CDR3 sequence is CASSDSSGVAKNIQYF. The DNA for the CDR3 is TGTGCCAGCAGCGATAGTAGCGGGGTAGCCAAAAACATTCAGTACTTC.

The CDR3 spells CASSLSSRDGVYGYTF. For the CDR3, the DNA is TGTGCCAGCAGCTTAAGCTCCCGGGACGGCGTCTATGGCTACACCTTC. V gene TRBV7-9 combines with J gene TRBJ1-2; D is perhaps TRBD1 (5 bases). The V end lost 2 bases, the J end lost 4 bases, and 17 bases lay between the germline ends. Per germline, CDR1 SEHNR and CDR2 FQNEAQ (reference sequence). The CDR3 contains 16 residues. The variable domain in full, completed from reference TRBV7-9 and TRBJ1-2, reads DTGVSQNPRHKITKRGQNVTFRCDPISEHNRLYWYRQTLGQGPEFLTYFQNEAQLEKSRLLSDRFSAERPKGSFSTLEIQRTEQGDSAMYLCASSLSSRDGVYGYTFGSGTRLTVV.

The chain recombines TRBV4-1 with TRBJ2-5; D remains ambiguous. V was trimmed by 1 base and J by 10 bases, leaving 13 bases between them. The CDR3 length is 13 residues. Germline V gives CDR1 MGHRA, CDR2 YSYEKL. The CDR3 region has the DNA TGCGCCAGCAGCCAAGGGCCCCCCTGGGACCAGTACTTC. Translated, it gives CASSQGPPWDQYF.

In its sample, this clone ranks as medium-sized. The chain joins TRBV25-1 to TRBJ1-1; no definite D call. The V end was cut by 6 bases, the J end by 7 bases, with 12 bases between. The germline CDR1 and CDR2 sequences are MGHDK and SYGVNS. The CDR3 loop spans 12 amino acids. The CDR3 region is CASRDGRLEAFF. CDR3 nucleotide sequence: TGTGCCAGCAGAGACGGTCGGCTTGAAGCTTTCTTT.

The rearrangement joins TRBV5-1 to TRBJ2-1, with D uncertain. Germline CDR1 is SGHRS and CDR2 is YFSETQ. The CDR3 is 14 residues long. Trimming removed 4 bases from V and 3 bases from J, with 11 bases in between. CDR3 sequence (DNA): TGCGCCAGCAGCGCCCGGGCCCGCTACAATGAGCAGTTCTTC. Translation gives CASSARARYNEQFF. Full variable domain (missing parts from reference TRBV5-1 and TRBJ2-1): KAGVTQTPRYLIKTRGQQVTLSCSPISGHRSVSWYQQTPGQGLQFLFEYFSETQRNKGNFPGRFSGRQFSNSRSEMNVSTLELGDSALYLCASSARARYNEQFFGPGTRLTVL.

The CDR3 protein is CASSQAIAGGPSTDTQYF. The CDR3 DNA sequence: TGTGCCAGCAGCCAAGCGATAGCGGGAGGACCTAGCACAGATACGCAGTATTTT. The chain uses TRBV4-2 and TRBJ2-3; TRBD2 aligns across 10 bases. Trimming cost V 1 base and J 0 bases; bases outside gene matches: 7. The CDR3 has 18 residues. The germline V gene encodes CDR1 LGHNA and CDR2 YNFKEQ.

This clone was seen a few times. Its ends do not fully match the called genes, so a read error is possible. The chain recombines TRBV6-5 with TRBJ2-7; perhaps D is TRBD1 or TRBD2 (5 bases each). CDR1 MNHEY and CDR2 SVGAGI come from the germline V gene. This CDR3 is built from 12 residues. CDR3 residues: CASSDPKGTAIF. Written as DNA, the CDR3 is TGTGCCAGCAGCGATCCTAAGGGGACGGCTATCTTC.

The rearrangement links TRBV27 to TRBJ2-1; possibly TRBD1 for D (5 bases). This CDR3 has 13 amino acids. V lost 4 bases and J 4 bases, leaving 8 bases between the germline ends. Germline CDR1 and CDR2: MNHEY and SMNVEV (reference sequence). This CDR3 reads CASSSQEYNEQFF. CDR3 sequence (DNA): TGTGCCAGCAGTTCACAGGAATACAATGAGCAGTTCTTC.

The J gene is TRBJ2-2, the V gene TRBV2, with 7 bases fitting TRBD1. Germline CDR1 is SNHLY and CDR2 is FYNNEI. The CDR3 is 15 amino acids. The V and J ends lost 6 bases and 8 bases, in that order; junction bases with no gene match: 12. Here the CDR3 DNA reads TGTGCCAGCAGAGCCGACACAGGGGTAGTAGGGGAGCTGTTTTTT. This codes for CASRADTGVVGELFF.

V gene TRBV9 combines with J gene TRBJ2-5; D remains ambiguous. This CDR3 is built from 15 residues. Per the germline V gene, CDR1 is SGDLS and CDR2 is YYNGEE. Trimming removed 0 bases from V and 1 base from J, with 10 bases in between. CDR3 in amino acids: CASSVEISAQETQYF. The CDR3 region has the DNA TGTGCCAGCAGCGTAGAGATAAGCGCCCAAGAGACCCAGTACTTC.

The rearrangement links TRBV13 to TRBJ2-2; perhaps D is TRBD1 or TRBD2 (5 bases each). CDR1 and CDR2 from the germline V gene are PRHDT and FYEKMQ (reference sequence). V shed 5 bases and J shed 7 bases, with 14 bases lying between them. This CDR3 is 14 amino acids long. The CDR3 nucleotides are TGTGCCAGCAGCCGGGACCGTCATAGCGGGGAGCTGTTTTTT. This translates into CASSRDRHSGELFF.

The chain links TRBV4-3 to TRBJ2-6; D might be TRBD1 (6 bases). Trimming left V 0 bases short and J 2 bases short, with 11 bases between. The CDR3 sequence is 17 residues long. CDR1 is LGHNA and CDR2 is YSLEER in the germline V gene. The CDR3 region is CASSQDGEGAGANVLTF. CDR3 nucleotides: TGCGCCAGCAGCCAAGATGGCGAGGGGGCTGGGGCCAACGTCCTGACTTTC.

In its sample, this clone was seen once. This chain's CDR3 is CASSRPRFSYNMNTEAFF. In DNA form, the CDR3 reads TGTGCCAGCAGCCGACCGCGGTTCAGCTACAACATGAACACTGAAGCTTTCTTT. The chain combines TRBV11-3 with TRBJ1-1; D remains ambiguous. V shed 5 bases and J shed 0 bases, with 22 bases lying between them. CDR1 is SGHNT, CDR2 YENEEA, per germline. This CDR3 has 18 amino acids.

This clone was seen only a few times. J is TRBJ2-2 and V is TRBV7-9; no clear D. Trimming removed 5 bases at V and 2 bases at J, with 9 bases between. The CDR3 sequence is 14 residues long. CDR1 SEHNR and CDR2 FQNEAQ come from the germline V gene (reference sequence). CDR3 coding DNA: TGTGCCAGCAGCCCTGCGAGTAACACCGGGGAGCTGTTTTTT. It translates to CASSPASNTGELFF.

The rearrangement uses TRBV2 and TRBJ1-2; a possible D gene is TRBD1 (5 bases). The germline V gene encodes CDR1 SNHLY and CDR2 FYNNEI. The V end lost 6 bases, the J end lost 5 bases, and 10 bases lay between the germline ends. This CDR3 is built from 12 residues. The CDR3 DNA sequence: TGTGCCAGCAGCAGGGAGATATATGGCTACACCTTC. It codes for CASSREIYGYTF.

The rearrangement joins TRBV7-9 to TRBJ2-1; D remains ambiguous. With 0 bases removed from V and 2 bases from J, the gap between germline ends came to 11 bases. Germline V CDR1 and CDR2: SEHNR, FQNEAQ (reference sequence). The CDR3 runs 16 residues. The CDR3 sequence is CASSLADGSAYNEQFF. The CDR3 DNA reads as TGTGCCAGCAGCTTAGCGGACGGGTCGGCCTACAATGAGCAGTTCTTC.